This TCR beta chain was recorded in a study of control samples from healthy donors and cancer patients. In regard to this clone: One end of the junction is discordant with germline, which a read error may explain.

TCRdb's copy holds only in-frame clones and misses some; the assay was immunoSEQ multiplex PCR. The sample carries over 150,000 clones, around 90% recorded once. Germline V CDR1 and CDR2: SEHNR, FQNEAQ (reference sequence). The CDR3 runs 13 residues. The sample comprised blood. This chain uses TRBV7-9 with TRBJ2-7; D may match TRBD1 or TRBD2 (6 bases each). The source is a woman aged 45-59 years in good health. The CDR3 is CASSLEGGYAQYF. CDR3 nucleotide sequence: TGTGCCAGCAGCTTGGAGGGGGGATACGCGCAGTACTTC.